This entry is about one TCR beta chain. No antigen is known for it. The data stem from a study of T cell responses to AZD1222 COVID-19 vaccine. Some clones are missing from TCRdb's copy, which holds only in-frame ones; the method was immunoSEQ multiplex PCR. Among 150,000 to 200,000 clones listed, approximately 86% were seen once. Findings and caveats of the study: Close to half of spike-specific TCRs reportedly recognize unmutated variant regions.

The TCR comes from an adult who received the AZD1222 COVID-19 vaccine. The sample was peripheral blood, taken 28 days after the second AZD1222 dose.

The CDR3 is CASSQDPEGINGYTF. The CDR3 DNA follows: TGTGCCAGCAGCCAAGATCCCGAGGGTATTAATGGCTACACCTTC. The rearrangement joins TRBV3-1 (or the pseudogene TRBV3-2) to TRBJ1-2; D is uncertain. In germline, CDR1 is LGHDT, CDR2 YNNKEL (reference sequence). The germline V and J ends were trimmed by 0 bases and 6 bases, with 14 bases remaining between them. The CDR3 has 15 residues.